Shown below are 24 T cell receptor beta chains from a single sample sequenced in a study of technical replicates of blood from a handful of donors. Assay used: immunoSEQ multiplex PCR; TCRdb lists only in-frame clones, some missing. The sample lists 50,000 to 70,000 clones; 86% were seen once. The sequenced sample was PBMCs. The receptors were sampled from a human donor in good health. Some clones in this sample may be carry-over from other donors' samples.

The chain combines TRBV12-5 with TRBJ2-1; unclear D gene. The V gene lost 0 bases and the J gene lost 9 bases, with 6 bases spanning the gap. The CDR3 has 12 amino acids. CDR1 is LGHNT, CDR2 FRNRAP, per germline. CDR3 sequence reads: CASGLVIREQFF. CDR3 DNA: TGTGCTAGTGGTTTGGTAATTCGTGAGCAGTTCTTC.

This rearrangement joins TRBV11-2 to TRBJ2-6; a possible D gene is TRBD2 (6 bases). Germline values: CDR1 SGHAT, CDR2 FQNNGV. This CDR3 has 19 residues. The ends were cut back, 6 bases at V and 0 bases at J, with 21 bases in the middle. CDR3 amino acids: CASRKGPLPGDSGANVLTF. CDR3 DNA sequence: TGTGCCAGCAGAAAGGGCCCCTTGCCGGGGGACTCTGGGGCCAACGTCCTGACTTTC.

The genes are TRBV4-1 and TRBJ1-2; D is unclear. CDR3 length equals 16 residues. Germline V gene lookup returns CDR1 MGHRA and CDR2 YSYEKL. The germline V and J ends were trimmed by 1 base and 5 bases, with 17 bases remaining between them. The CDR3 sequence is CASSQGSPLDKYGYTF. The CDR3 DNA sequence: TGCGCCAGCAGCCAAGGCAGCCCGCTCGACAAATATGGCTACACCTTC.

The V and J genes are TRBV11-2 and TRBJ2-3; D possibly corresponds to TRBD2 (5 bases). CDR3 size: 13 residues. Germline CDR1 is SGHAT and CDR2 is FQNNGV. V was pared by 3 bases and J by 2 bases, with 6 bases between. CDR3 sequence reads: CASSFRDTDTQYF. In DNA form, the CDR3 reads TGTGCCAGCAGCTTTCGGGACACAGATACGCAGTATTTT.

This clone appeared once. The chain carries TRBV7-2 and TRBJ2-5; no reliable D call. The ends were cut back, 4 bases at V and 5 bases at J, with 5 bases in the middle. Germline V gene data show CDR1 as SGHTA and CDR2 as FQGNSA. This CDR3 has 11 amino acids. For the CDR3, the DNA is TGTGCCAGCAGCTCGTTTGAGACCCAGTACTTC. This codes for CASSSFETQYF.

V and J are TRBV7-9 and TRBJ2-5; TRBD2 matches at 8 bases. The V gene's germline CDR1 is SEHNR and CDR2 FQNEAQ (reference sequence). This CDR3 is built from 15 residues. V gave up 6 bases and J gave up 2 bases; unmatched junction bases: 8. CDR3 DNA: TGTGCCAGCAGTAGAGTGGCGGGGGGACAAGAGACCCAGTACTTC. It specifies CASSRVAGGQETQYF.

This clone appeared a few times. The rearrangement links TRBV5-1 to TRBJ1-1, with D possibly TRBD1 on 5 matching bases. Germline V gene data show CDR1 as SGHRS and CDR2 as YFSETQ. This CDR3 comprises 12 residues. V was cut by 4 bases and J by 8 bases, with 12 bases left in between. The CDR3 protein is CASSPTGGEAFF. Written as DNA, the CDR3 is TGCGCCAGCAGCCCGACCGGGGGGGAAGCTTTCTTT. The complete variable domain, with remaining parts taken from reference TRBV5-1 and TRBJ1-1, reads KAGVTQTPRYLIKTRGQQVTLSCSPISGHRSVSWYQQTPGQGLQFLFEYFSETQRNKGNFPGRFSGRQFSNSRSEMNVSTLELGDSALYLCASSPTGGEAFFGQGTRLTVV.

The V gene is TRBV2, the J gene TRBJ2-5; 8 positions agree with TRBD2. The trim removed 11 bases at V and 3 bases at J, leaving 8 bases unmatched. This CDR3 has 13 residues. The germline gives CDR1 SNHLY, CDR2 FYNNEI. CDR3 sequence: CAREALAEETQYF. For the CDR3, the DNA is TGTGCCCGAGAGGCACTAGCGGAAGAGACCCAGTACTTC.

The chain joins TRBV25-1 to TRBJ2-5; 10 bases fit TRBD1. This CDR3 contains 16 residues. CDR1 and CDR2 from the germline V gene are MGHDK and SYGVNS. V shed 3 bases, J shed 3 bases, and the junction held 7 bases outside the gene matches. The CDR3 region is CASSDGDRGREETQYF. CDR3 coding DNA: TGTGCCAGCAGTGACGGAGACAGGGGGCGCGAAGAGACCCAGTACTTC. The entire variable domain, with the rest obtained from reference TRBV25-1 and TRBJ2-5, is as follows: EADIYQTPRYLVIGTGKKITLECSQTMGHDKMYWYQQDPGMELHLIHYSYGVNSTEKGDLSSESTVSRIRTEHFPLTLESARPSHTSQYLCASSDGDRGREETQYFGPGTRLLVL.

The V call is TRBV11-3, the J call TRBJ2-7, with D possibly TRBD1 on 5 matching bases. V was clipped by 0 bases and J by 5 bases, with 5 bases between them. CDR1 and CDR2 from the germline V gene are SGHNT and YENEEA. The CDR3 consists of 12 residues. The CDR3 loop is CASSLEGDEQYF. CDR3 nucleotides: TGTGCCAGCAGCTTAGAAGGGGACGAGCAGTACTTC. Drawing the rest from reference TRBV11-3 and TRBJ2-7, the complete variable domain is EAGVVQSPRYKIIEKKQPVAFWCNPISGHNTLYWYLQNLGQGPELLIRYENEEAVDDSQLPKDRFSAERLKGVDSTLKIQPAELGDSAVYLCASSLEGDEQYFGPGTRLTVT.

J is TRBJ2-2 and V is TRBV19; 11 bases map to TRBD1. After removal of 9 bases from V and 2 bases from J, the junction contained 5 bases not matched to a gene. This CDR3 comprises 15 residues. Germline V gene lookup returns CDR1 LNHDA and CDR2 SQIVND (reference sequence). The CDR3 loop reads CASIGQGANTGELFF. In DNA form, the CDR3 reads TGTGCCAGCATCGGACAGGGGGCCAACACCGGGGAGCTGTTTTTT.

The rearrangement joins TRBV12-5 to TRBJ1-2; D might be TRBD1 (6 bases). Deletions cut 7 bases from V and 3 bases from J, with 9 bases between. Germline V CDR1 and CDR2: LGHNT, FRNRAP. The CDR3 runs to 12 residues. The CDR3 protein is CASARTDYGYTF. The CDR3 nucleotides are TGTGCTAGTGCTCGGACAGACTATGGCTACACCTTC.

The chain combines TRBV1 with TRBJ2-5; the table calls TRBD2, which could not be checked here. TRBV1 is annotated as a pseudogene. The CDR3 is 16 residues long. CDR3 in amino acids: CTSSQWKGAVGETQYF. In nucleotides, the CDR3 is TGCACCAGCAGCCAATGGAAAGGAGCGGTGGGGGAGACCCAGTACTTC.

The chain is built from TRBV2 and TRBJ2-1; 10 nucleotides match TRBD2. The V and J ends lost 4 bases and 7 bases, in that order; junction bases with no gene match: 7. The germline CDR1 and CDR2 sequences are SNHLY and FYNNEI. The length of the CDR3 is 15 residues. The CDR3 loop is CASSGSGGAGNEQFF. The CDR3 DNA sequence: TGTGCCAGCAGTGGGAGCGGGGGGGCTGGTAATGAGCAGTTCTTC.

The chain links TRBV7-2 to TRBJ2-1; 9 bases fit TRBD2. Trimming removed 6 bases from V and 7 bases from J; junction bases left unmatched: 16. This CDR3 is 17 amino acids long. Germline V gene sequence: CDR1 SGHTA, CDR2 FQGNSA. CDR3 in amino acids: CASSTSRREGRGNEQFF. The CDR3 DNA sequence: TGTGCCAGCAGTACGAGCAGGCGGGAGGGCCGAGGAAATGAGCAGTTCTTC.

The chain is built from TRBV7-9 and TRBJ1-1, with D hard to call. Trimming removed 7 bases at V and 8 bases at J, with 11 bases between. The CDR3 is 11 amino acids. CDR1 is SEHNR and CDR2 is FQNEAQ in the germline V gene (reference sequence). Here the CDR3 DNA reads TGTGCCAGCAATCTCCGCGCCGAAGCTTTCTTT. As protein: CASNLRAEAFF.

The genes are TRBV6-6 and TRBJ1-2, with D uncertain. V was cut by 7 bases and J by 4 bases, with 13 bases left in between. This CDR3 is 13 amino acids long. Germline values: CDR1 MNHNY, CDR2 SVGAGI (reference sequence). For the CDR3, the DNA is TGTGCCAGCACCACGGGAAACTTCTATGGCTACACCTTC. It codes for CASTTGNFYGYTF.

The chain uses TRBV11-1 and TRBJ2-7; 10 positions agree with TRBD1. The CDR3 is 15 amino acids. CDR1 is SGHAT and CDR2 is FQDESV in the germline V gene (reference sequence). J was trimmed by 4 bases and V by 4 bases; bases with no gene match: 7. The CDR3 loop is CASSSRWDRGYEQYF. DNA for the CDR3: TGTGCCAGCAGCTCCCGGTGGGACAGGGGTTACGAGCAGTACTTC. Complete variable domain (other parts from reference TRBV11-1 and TRBJ2-7): EAEVAQSPRYKITEKSQAVAFWCDPISGHATLYWYRQILGQGPELLVQFQDESVVDDSQLPKDRFSAERLKGVDSTLKIQPAELGDSAMYLCASSSRWDRGYEQYFGPGTRLTVT.

The gene calls are TRBV1 and TRBJ2-3; no DNA check was done on the table's D call, TRBD1. TRBV1 is termed a pseudogene. The CDR3 is made up of 17 amino acids. In DNA, the CDR3 is TGCACCAGCAGGCCCACTCTCCGGGACAGGAGCACAGATACGCAGTATTTT. This sequence encodes CTSRPTLRDRSTDTQYF.

This clone has just one count. The chain has TRBV15 and TRBJ2-3; 9 bases are a match to TRBD1. The CDR3 totals 17 residues. Per the germline V gene, CDR1 is LNHNV and CDR2 is YYDKDF (reference sequence). With V trimmed by 0 bases and J by 5 bases, 9 bases remained unmatched. CDR3 DNA: TGTGCCACCAGCAGAGAGACCCTGTGGACAGGGGAAGATACGCAGTATTTT. Amino acids: CATSRETLWTGEDTQYF.

This chain joins TRBV9 and TRBJ2-5; no clear D. Deletions cut 3 bases from V and 2 bases from J, with 17 bases between. The CDR3 has 16 amino acids. Looked up from germline, CDR1 is SGDLS and CDR2 is YYNGEE. The DNA for the CDR3 is TGTGCCAGCAGCGCACACCCGAACCAGGTTCAAGAGACCCAGTACTTC. It yields the protein CASSAHPNQVQETQYF.

CDR3 DNA: TGTGCCTGGAGTGTCCGGTTCAACTATGGCTACACCTTC. This sequence encodes CAWSVRFNYGYTF. The chain employs TRBV30 and TRBJ1-2, with D unclear. CDR1 is GTSNPN and CDR2 is SVGIG in the germline V gene (reference sequence). The length of the CDR3 is 13 residues. The ends were cut back, 0 bases at V and 2 bases at J, with 7 bases in the middle.

The V and J genes are TRBV13 and TRBJ2-5, with D unclear. Trimming pared 3 bases from V and 0 bases from J, leaving 5 bases between. CDR1 PRHDT and CDR2 FYEKMQ come from the germline V gene (reference sequence). This CDR3 region has 13 residues. The CDR3 nucleotides read TGTGCCAGCAGCTTTGCGTACCAAGAGACCCAGTACTTC. Encoded protein: CASSFAYQETQYF.

The chain is built from TRBV4-2 and TRBJ2-1; TRBD2 is a possible D gene (6 bases). Trimming stripped 6 bases from V and 7 bases from J, with 22 bases between. Germline CDR1 LGHNA, CDR2 YNFKEQ. The CDR3 spans 16 residues. CDR3 region: CASRNPTGELYNEQFF. The CDR3, as DNA: TGTGCCAGCAGGAATCCCACGGGAGAGTTGTATAATGAGCAGTTCTTC.